What follows are 2 T cell receptor beta chains derived from one specimen sequenced in a study of T cells in Graves' hyperthyroidism and ophthalmopathy. Researchers amplified the TCR beta CDR3 regions from RNA transcripts. HTBI primers were employed in a first-round RT-PCR of the TCR CDR3. TCRdb passed the multiplex PCR reads through MiXCR, listing each CDR3 protein once. The sample has about 260,000 distinct CDR3 sequences; less than 30% are singletons. Sequencing input: blood. The receptors come from a man in his forties or fifties with Graves' hyperthyroidism that later progressed to Graves' ophthalmopathy.

This clonotype was recorded at least ten times. An end of the junction does not agree with germline; a read error may underlie this. The rearrangement links TRBV7-7 to TRBJ2-2; D assignment may be TRBD1 or TRBD2 (5 bases each). Germline V gene lookup returns CDR1 SSHAT and CDR2 FNYEAQ (reference sequence). The CDR3 is made up of 14 amino acids. In nucleotides, the CDR3 is TGTGCTAGCAGCTTAGAGGGGTACACCGGGGAGCTGTTTTTT. This gives the protein CASSLEGYTGELFF.

The chain carries TRBV6-2 or TRBV6-3 and TRBJ1-5, with D unclear. Germline V lookup: CDR1 MNHEY, CDR2 SVGEGT. V lost 4 bases and J lost 9, with 10 bases in between. This CDR3 contains 12 residues. The DNA of the CDR3 is TGTGCCAGCAGTTCGTGGGCAGGGCCCCAGCATTTT. This sequence encodes CASSSWAGPQHF.